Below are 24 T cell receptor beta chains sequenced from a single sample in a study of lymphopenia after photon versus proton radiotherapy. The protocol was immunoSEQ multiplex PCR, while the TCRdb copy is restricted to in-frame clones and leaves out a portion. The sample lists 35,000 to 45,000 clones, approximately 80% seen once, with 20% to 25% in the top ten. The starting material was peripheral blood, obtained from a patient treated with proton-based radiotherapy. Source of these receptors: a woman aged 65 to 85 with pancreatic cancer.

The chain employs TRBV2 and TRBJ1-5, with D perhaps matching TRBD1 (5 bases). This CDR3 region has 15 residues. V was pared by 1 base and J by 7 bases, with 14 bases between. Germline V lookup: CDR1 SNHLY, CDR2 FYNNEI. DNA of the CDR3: TGTGCCAGCAGTGAAGATCTGGGGGGTAACCAGCCCCAGCATTTT. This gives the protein CASSEDLGGNQPQHF. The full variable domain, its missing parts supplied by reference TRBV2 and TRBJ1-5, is EPEVTQTPSHQVTQMGQEVILRCVPISNHLYFYWYRQILGQKVEFLVSFYNNEISEKSEIFDDQFSVERPDGSNFTLKIRSTKLEDSAMYFCASSEDLGGNQPQHFGDGTRLSIL.

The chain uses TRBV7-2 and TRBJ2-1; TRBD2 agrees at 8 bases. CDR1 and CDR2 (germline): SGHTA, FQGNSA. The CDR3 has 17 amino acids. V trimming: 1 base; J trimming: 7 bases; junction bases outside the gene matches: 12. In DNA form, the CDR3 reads TGTGCCAGCAGCTTAGGGGGGACCGCGGGAGGCATAAATGAGCAGTTCTTC. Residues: CASSLGGTAGGINEQFF.

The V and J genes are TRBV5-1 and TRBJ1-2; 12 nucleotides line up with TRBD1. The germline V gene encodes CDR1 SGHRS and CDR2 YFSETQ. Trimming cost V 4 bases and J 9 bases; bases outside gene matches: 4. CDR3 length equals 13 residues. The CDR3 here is CASSGGTGGSYTF. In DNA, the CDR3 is TGCGCCAGCAGCGGCGGGACAGGGGGCAGCTACACCTTC.

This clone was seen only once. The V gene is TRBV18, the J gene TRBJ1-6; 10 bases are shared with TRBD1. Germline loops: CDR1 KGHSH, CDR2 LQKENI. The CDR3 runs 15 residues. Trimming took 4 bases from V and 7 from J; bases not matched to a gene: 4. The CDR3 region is CASSQGTGDNSPLHF. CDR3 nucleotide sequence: TGTGCCAGCTCACAAGGGACAGGGGACAATTCACCCCTCCACTTT.

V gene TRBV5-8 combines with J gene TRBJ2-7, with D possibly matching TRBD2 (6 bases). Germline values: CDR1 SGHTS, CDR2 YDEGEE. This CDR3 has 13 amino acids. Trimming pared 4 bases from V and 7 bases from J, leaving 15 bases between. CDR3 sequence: CASSRLVGREQYF. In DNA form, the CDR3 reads TGTGCCAGCAGCCGACTAGTAGGGCGAGAGCAGTACTTC. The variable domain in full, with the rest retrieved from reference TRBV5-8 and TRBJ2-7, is EAGVTQSPTHLIKTRGQQATLRCSPISGHTSVYWYQQALGLGLQFLLWYDEGEERNRGNFPPRFSGRQFPNYSSELNVNALELEDSALYLCASSRLVGREQYFGPGTRLTVT.

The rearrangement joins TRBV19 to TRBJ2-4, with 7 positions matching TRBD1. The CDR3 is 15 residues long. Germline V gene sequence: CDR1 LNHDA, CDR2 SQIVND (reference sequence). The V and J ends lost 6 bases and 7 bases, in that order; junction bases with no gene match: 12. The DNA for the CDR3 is TGTGCCAGTAGGTCAGCCGGGACAGAAGATAACATTCAGTACTTC. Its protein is CASRSAGTEDNIQYF.

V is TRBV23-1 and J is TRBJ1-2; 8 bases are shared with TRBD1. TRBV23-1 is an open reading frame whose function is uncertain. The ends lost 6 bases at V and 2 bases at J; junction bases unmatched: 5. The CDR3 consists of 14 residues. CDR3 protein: CASSPRTGNYGYTF. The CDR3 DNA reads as TGCGCCAGCAGCCCCCGGACAGGGAACTATGGCTACACCTTC.

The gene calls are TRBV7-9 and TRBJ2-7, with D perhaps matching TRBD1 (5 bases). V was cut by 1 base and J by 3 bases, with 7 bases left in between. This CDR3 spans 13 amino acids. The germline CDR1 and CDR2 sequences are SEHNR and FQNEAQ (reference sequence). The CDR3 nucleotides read TGTGCCAGCAGCTTAGGGGGCGGCTACGAGCAGTACTTC. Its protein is CASSLGGGYEQYF.

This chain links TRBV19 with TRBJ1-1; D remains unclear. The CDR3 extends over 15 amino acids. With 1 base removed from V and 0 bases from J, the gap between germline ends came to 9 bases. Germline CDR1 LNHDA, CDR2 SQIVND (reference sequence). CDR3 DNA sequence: TGTGCCAGTAGTATAGCTGGGTGGGTGAACACTGAAGCTTTCTTT. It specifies CASSIAGWVNTEAFF.

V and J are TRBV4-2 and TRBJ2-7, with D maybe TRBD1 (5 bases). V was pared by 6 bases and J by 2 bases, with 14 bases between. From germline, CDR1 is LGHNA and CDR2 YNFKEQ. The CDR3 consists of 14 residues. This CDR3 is CASSPQATAYEQYF. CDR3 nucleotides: TGTGCCAGCAGTCCACAGGCAACCGCCTACGAGCAGTACTTC.

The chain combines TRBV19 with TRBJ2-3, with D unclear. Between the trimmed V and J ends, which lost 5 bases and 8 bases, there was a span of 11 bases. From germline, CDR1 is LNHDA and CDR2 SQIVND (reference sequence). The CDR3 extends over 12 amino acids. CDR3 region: CASSLLTGTQYF. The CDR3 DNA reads TGTGCCAGTAGTCTCTTGACGGGTACGCAGTATTTT.

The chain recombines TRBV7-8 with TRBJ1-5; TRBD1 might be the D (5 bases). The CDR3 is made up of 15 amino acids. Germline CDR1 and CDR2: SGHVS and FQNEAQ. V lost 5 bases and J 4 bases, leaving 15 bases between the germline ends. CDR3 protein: CASSTADGGNQPQHF. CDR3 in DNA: TGTGCCAGCAGCACCGCGGACGGGGGGAATCAGCCCCAGCATTTT.

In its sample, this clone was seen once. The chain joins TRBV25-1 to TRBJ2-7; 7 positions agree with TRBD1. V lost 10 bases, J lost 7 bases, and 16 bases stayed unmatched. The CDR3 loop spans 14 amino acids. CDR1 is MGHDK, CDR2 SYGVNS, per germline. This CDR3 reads CATTAGTDSSEQYF. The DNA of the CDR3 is TGTGCCACCACCGCCGGGACAGACTCCTCTGAGCAGTACTTC.

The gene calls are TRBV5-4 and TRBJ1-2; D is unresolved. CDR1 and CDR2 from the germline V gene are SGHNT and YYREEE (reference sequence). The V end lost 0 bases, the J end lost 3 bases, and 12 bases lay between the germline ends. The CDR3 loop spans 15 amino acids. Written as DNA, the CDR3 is TGTGCCAGCAGCTTGGGGTCGGGGATGGACTATGGCTACACCTTC. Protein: CASSLGSGMDYGYTF.

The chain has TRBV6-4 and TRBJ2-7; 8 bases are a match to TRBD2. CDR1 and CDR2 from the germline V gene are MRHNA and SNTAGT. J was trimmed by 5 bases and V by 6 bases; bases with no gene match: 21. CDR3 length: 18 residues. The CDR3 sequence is CASSSGTHAALADHEQYF. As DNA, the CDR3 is TGTGCCAGCAGCTCCGGGACGCATGCTGCACTAGCGGATCACGAGCAGTACTTC.

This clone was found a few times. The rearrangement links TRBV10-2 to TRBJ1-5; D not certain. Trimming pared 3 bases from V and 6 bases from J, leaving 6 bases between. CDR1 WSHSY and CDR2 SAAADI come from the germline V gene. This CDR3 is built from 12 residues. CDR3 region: CASSDWSQPQHF. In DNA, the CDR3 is TGCGCCAGCAGTGATTGGAGTCAGCCCCAGCATTTT.

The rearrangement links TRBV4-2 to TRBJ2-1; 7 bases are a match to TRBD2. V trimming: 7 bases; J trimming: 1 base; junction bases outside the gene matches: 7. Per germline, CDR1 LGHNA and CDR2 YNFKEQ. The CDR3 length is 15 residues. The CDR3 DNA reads TGTGCCAGCATGGGCGGGAGTGGTTCCTACAATGAGCAGTTCTTC. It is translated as CASMGGSGSYNEQFF.

CDR3 DNA sequence: TGTGCCAGCAGGATAGGGGAGTTCGATGGCTACACCTTC. This translates into CASRIGEFDGYTF. The gene calls are TRBV6-1 and TRBJ1-2; D may be TRBD1 (5 bases). Germline CDR1 MNHNS, CDR2 SASEGT. The CDR3 totals 13 residues. V was shortened by 6 bases and J by 6 bases, with 14 bases between the two germline ends.

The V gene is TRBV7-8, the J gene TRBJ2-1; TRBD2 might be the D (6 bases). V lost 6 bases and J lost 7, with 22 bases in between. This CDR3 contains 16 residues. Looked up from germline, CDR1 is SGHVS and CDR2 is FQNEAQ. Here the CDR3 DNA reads TGTGCCAGCAGTTTCAAGATCCTGGAGGGTGCTAATGAGCAGTTCTTC. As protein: CASSFKILEGANEQFF.

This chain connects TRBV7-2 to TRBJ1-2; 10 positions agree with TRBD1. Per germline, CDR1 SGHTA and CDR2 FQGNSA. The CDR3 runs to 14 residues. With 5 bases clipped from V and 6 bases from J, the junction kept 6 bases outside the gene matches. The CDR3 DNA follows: TGTGCCAGCAGCCTCGGACAGGGGGGAGATGGCTACACCTTC. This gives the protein CASSLGQGGDGYTF. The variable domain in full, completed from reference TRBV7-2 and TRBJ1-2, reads GAGVSQSPSNKVTEKGKDVELRCDPISGHTALYWYRQSLGQGLEFLIYFQGNSAPDKSGLPSDRFSAERTGGSVSTLTIQRTQQEDSAVYLCASSLGQGGDGYTFGSGTRLTVV.

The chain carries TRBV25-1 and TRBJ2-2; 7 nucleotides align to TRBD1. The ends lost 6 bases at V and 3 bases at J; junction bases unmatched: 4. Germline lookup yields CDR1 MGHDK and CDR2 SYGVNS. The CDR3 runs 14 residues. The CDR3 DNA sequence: TGTGCCAGCAGCCGGGACAGTGACACCGGGGAGCTGTTTTTT. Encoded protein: CASSRDSDTGELFF.

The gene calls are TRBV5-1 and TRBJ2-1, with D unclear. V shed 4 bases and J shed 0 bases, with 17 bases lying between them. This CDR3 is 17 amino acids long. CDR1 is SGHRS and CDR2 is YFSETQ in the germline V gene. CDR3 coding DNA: TGCGCCAGCAGCCTCATGTCTTCCCTCTTCTCCTACAATGAGCAGTTCTTC. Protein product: CASSLMSSLFSYNEQFF.

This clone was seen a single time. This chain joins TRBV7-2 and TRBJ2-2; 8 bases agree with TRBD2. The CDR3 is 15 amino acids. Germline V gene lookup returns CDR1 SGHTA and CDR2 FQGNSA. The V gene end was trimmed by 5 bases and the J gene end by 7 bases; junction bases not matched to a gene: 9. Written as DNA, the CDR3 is TGTGCCAGCAGCCCTGGACTAGCTGGTGGCGGGGAGCTGTTTTTT. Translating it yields CASSPGLAGGGELFF.

CDR3 loop: CASSEPGQGNEKLFF. As DNA, the CDR3 is TGTGCCAGCAGTGAACCGGGACAGGGAAATGAAAAACTGTTTTTT. V and J are TRBV2 and TRBJ1-4, with 9 positions matching TRBD1. The germline CDR1 and CDR2 sequences are SNHLY and FYNNEI. The CDR3 length is 15 residues. V gave up 2 bases and J gave up 5 bases; unmatched junction bases: 3.